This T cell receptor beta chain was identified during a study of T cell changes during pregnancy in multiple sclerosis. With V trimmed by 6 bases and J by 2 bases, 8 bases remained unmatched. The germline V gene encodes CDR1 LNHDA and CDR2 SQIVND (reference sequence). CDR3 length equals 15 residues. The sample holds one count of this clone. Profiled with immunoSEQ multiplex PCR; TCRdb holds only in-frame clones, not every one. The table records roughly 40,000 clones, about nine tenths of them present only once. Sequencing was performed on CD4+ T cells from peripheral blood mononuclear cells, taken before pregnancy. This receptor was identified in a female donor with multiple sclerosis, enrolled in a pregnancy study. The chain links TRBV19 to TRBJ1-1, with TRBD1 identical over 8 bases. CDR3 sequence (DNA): TGTGCCAGTAGACCTTGGACAGGGATAAACACTGAAGCTTTCTTT. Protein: CASRPWTGINTEAFF.